The present entry profiles one T cell receptor (beta chain) with its context. Its specificity is not known. This specimen belongs to a study of shared clonotypes between healthy human individuals. Findings and limits, study-wide: When compared with the clonotypes that were shared by all four sorted-subset donors, the non-shared clonotypes turned out to have lower generation probabilities. Sharing across four donors was highest in naive CD4 (roughly 5%) and lowest in memory CD8 (roughly 0.4%).

In the source study's methods: ImmunoSEQ gave junction-only sequences without quality scores, so filtering differed. Data came from immunoSEQ multiplex PCR; TCRdb stores just in-frame clones and leaves some out. V, J and clone size are taken as reported in that table, and D and trimming were inferred from the DNA itself. The table has under 150,000 clones, under 70% seen once; the top ten hold about 22%. Between the trimmed V and J ends, which lost 2 bases and 6 bases, there was a span of 16 bases. The CDR3 consists of 16 residues. Per the germline V gene, CDR1 is MNHEY and CDR2 is SMNVEV (reference sequence).

The chain links TRBV27 to TRBJ1-4; D is undetermined. The TCR originated in a woman aged 25 to 39 in good health. The sample taken for sequencing was memory CD8+ T cells sorted from blood. The subset was: CD45RO+ cells pooled with CCR7-negative TemRA cells. The CDR3 DNA reads as TGTGCCAGCAGTTTAACTTGGGAAACACATTATGAAAAACTGTTTTTT. It specifies CASSLTWETHYEKLFF.